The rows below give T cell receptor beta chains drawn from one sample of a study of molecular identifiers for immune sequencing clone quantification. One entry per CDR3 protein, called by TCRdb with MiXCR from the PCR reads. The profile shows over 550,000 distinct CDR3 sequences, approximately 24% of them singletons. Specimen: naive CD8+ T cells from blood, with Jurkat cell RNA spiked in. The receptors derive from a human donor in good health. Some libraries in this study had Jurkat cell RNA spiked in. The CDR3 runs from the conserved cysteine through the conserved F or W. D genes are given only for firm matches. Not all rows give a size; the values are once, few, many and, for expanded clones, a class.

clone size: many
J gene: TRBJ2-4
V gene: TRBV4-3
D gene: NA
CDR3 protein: CASSQDNQRRYRSGIQYF
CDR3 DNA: TGCGCCAGCAGCCAAGATAATCAGAGAAGGTACCGGAGCGGCATTCAGTACTTC

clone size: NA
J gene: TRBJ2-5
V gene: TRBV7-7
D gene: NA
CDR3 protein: CASSHPSEVGQETQYF
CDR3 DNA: TGTGCTAGCAGCCATCCTAGCGAGGTTGGCCAAGAGACCCAGTACTTC

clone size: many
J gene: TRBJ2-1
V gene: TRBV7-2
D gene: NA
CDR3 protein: CASSFSPGEQFF
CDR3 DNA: TGTGCCAGCAGCTTCTCCCCCGGTGAGCAGTTCTTC

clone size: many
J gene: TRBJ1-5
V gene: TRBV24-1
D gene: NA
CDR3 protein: CATSRGGANQPQHF
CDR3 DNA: TGTGCCACCAGTCGCGGGGGTGCTAATCAGCCCCAGCATTTT

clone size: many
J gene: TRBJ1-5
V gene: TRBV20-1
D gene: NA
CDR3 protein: CSASTREVNQPQHF
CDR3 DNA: TGCAGTGCTAGTACCAGGGAAGTCAATCAGCCCCAGCATTTT

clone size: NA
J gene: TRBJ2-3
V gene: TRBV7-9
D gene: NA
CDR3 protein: CASSLLAPDTQYF
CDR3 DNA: TGTGCCAGCAGCTTACTCGCCCCAGATACGCAGTATTTT

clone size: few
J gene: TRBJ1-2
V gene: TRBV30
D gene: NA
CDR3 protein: CAWSVQGVRYGYTF
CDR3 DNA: TGTGCCTGGAGTGTACAAGGGGTTCGCTATGGCTACACCTTC

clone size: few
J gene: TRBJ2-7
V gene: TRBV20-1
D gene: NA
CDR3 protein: CSARSRENYEQYF
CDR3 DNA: TGCAGTGCTAGAAGCAGGGAAAACTACGAGCAGTACTTC

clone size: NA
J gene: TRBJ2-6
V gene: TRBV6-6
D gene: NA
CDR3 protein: CASSYASSGANVLTF
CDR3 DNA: TGTGCCAGCAGTTACGCTAGCTCTGGGGCCAACGTCCTGACTTTC

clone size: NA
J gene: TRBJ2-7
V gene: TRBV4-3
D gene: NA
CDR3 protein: CASSPLLFGGGHEQYF
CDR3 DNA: TGCGCCAGCAGCCCCCTGCTTTTCGGAGGGGGCCACGAGCAGTACTTC